A selection of T cell receptor beta chains follows, all from one sample in a study of blood T cell repertoires in COVID-19. This table comes from immunoSEQ multiplex PCR, and its TCRdb copy is limited to in-frame clones, with some not included. The table lists hundreds of thousands of clones, more than 75% of them singletons. Sequenced: PBMCs or T cells enriched from blood (not recorded which). The source is a man aged 55 to 70 who had recovered from COVID-19. Each CDR3 is given without its conserved first and last residue.

j_call | v_call | cdr3_aa
TRBJ2-5 | TRBV2 | ATSRAMRQETQY
TRBJ2-7 | TRBV30 | AWSVFGYEQY
TRBJ1-5 | TRBV20-1 | SASRGGQGATNSNQPQH
TRBJ1-2 | TRBV3-1/TRBV3-2 | ASSHEAGTGGGGYT
TRBJ1-4 | TRBV9 | ASSARDRTNEKLF
TRBJ2-7 | TRBV11-2 | ASSLSRDFTYEQY
TRBJ2-2 | TRBV28 | ASSGLTGELF
TRBJ1-1 | TRBV4-1 | ASSPIHRGPMNTEAF
TRBJ1-1 | TRBV2 | ASSPQDRFTDNTEAF
TRBJ2-1 | TRBV7-6 | ASSPGVRNEQF
TRBJ1-6 | TRBV9 | ASSAGQGGSPLH
TRBJ2-5 | TRBV2 | ASRHELAQETQY
TRBJ2-5 | TRBV15 | ATSRDWDTGETQY
TRBJ2-1 | TRBV30 | AWRLRLAGGPPEQF
TRBJ2-1 | TRBV5-8 | ASRRLVSEQF
TRBJ1-5 | TRBV25-1 | ASSETGIYQPQH
TRBJ1-1 | TRBV24-1 | ATSESGQGGTEAF
TRBJ1-6 | TRBV6-2/TRBV6-3 | ASSPQGGTHSPLH
TRBJ1-2 | TRBV24-1 | ATSEEFYGYT
TRBJ2-7 | TRBV9 | ASSVPERAISYEQY
TRBJ2-5 | TRBV15 | ATSKLLGTGAQETQY
TRBJ2-5 | TRBV9 | ASSVGVAGGPETQY
TRBJ2-1 | TRBV11-2 | ASRPLRTSGTRNEQF
TRBJ1-6 | TRBV11-3 | ASSSATRGSPLH
TRBJ1-1 | TRBV7-9 | ASGGGDTEAF
TRBJ1-1 | TRBV4-1 | ASSADRGRSTEAF
TRBJ1-6 | TRBV7-9 | ASSLGQGYNSPLH
TRBJ1-2 | TRBV6-5 | ASSYSLRGGGYT
TRBJ2-7 | TRBV6-2/TRBV6-3 | ASSYTGFYEQY
TRBJ1-6 | TRBV6-6 | ASSDREAHNSPLH
TRBJ1-2 | TRBV29-1 | SVEDPARGLGDGYT
TRBJ2-7 | TRBV10-2 | ASSDRLARNRSYEQY
TRBJ2-3 | TRBV2 | ASQRSGRPLGTDTQY
TRBJ1-5 | TRBV24-1 | ATSDYRSGQPQH
TRBJ1-5 | TRBV2 | ASTAGLSNQPQH
TRBJ1-1 | TRBV10-2 | ASRDITPSTEAF
TRBJ1-6 | TRBV6-5 | ASRTGASWNSPLH
TRBJ2-2 | TRBV12-3/TRBV12-4 | ASTHRGTGELF
TRBJ2-1 | TRBV7-2 | ASSLRGSSGTYNEQF
TRBJ1-1 | TRBV2 | ASSERIVNTEAF
TRBJ1-2 | TRBV29-1 | SVEGAGGHYGYT